Described below is a single T cell receptor beta chain sequence and its context. The data are from a study of CD8 T cells in Susac syndrome. The authors reverse transcribed about 0.5 to 1 ug RNA with random hexamers. MiXCR, applied by TCRdb to the immunoSEQ multiplex PCR reads, yields one record per CDR3 protein. Of 300,000 to 350,000 distinct CDR3 sequences listed, about 91% were seen once; the top ten hold over 0.065%. V lost 0 bases to trimming and J lost 3 bases, with 15 bases between them. Germline loops: CDR1 ENHRY, CDR2 SYGVKD. There are 17 residues in the CDR3. The clonotype comes from a human donor with multiple sclerosis. The sample was CD4+ T cells from PBMCs. This rearrangement joins TRBV10-3 to TRBJ1-5; TRBD1 is a possible D gene (6 bases). The CDR3 sequence is CAISESDRTGSNQPQHF. Here the CDR3 DNA reads TGTGCCATCAGTGAGTCGGACAGAACAGGCTCCAATCAGCCCCAGCATTTT.